Sequencing of this TCR beta chain was carried out in a study of cytomegalovirus exposure and HLA in healthy donors. The PCR was carried out with 60 Vbeta primers and 13 Jbeta primers. In the original workflow: Around 12 million of tens of millions of unique TCR beta chains were shared, per a later count. Clones were read by immunoSEQ multiplex PCR, and TCRdb kept only the in-frame ones, dropping some. Clonal size and the V and J genes are those of that table, whereas D and trimming came from the DNA. The sample holds roughly 72,000 clones. To note about this clone: Antigen: not known.

Study-level findings and limits: TCR beta sequences reportedly predicted most subjects' HLA-A and HLA-B alleles accurately.

The receptor was derived from a man between 18 and 29 years old in good health and CMV-seropositive. The sequencing sample was made of PBMCs.

The CDR3 sequence: CASSAGGQQTDTQYF. The CDR3 DNA sequence: TGTGCCAGCAGTGCAGGGGGCCAACAAACAGATACGCAGTATTTT. The chain carries TRBV25-1 and TRBJ2-3; 8 nucleotides line up with TRBD1. The germline CDR1 and CDR2 sequences are MGHDK and SYGVNS. The J segment lost 3 bases and the V segment lost 4 bases, leaving 6 bases of the junction unmatched. The length of the CDR3 is 15 residues.